These 23 T cell receptor beta chains share one sample of origin, sequenced in a study of spatial heterogeneity in lung cancer. The time point is: sample taken at primary tumor resection. Unsorted whole RNA from tumor, nontumor lung or frozen PBMC underwent sequencing. MiXCR, applied by TCRdb to the 5' RACE reads, yields one record per CDR3 protein. The table lists almost 75,000 distinct CDR3 sequences, 10% to 15% of them singletons. The sequencing used PBMCs, collected at surgery. These TCRs come from a male donor with early-stage non-small cell lung cancer.

This clonotype has at least ten counts. This chain joins TRBV4-1 and TRBJ1-1; 9 bases are shared with TRBD1. V lost 6 bases, J lost 6 bases, and 8 bases stayed unmatched. CDR1 and CDR2 (germline): MGHRA, YSYEKL. The CDR3 covers 14 residues. Here the CDR3 reads CASRQQGALAEAFF. The CDR3 nucleotides read TGCGCCAGCAGACAACAGGGGGCGCTTGCTGAAGCTTTCTTT.

In its sample, this clonotype was seen a few times. The CDR3: CASSFLTSGTYNEQFF. The CDR3 coding sequence is TGTGCCAGCAGCTTCCTGACTAGCGGAACCTACAATGAGCAGTTCTTC. J is TRBJ2-1 and V is TRBV11-1, with 9 bases fitting TRBD2. CDR3 size: 16 residues. V shed 3 bases and J 2 bases; nucleotides not matched to a gene: 5. The germline V gene encodes CDR1 SGHAT and CDR2 FQDESV (reference sequence).

Only a few counts were recorded for this clonotype. The chain uses TRBV6-1 and TRBJ2-1; no clear D. V was trimmed by 6 bases and J by 5 bases, leaving 17 bases between them. The CDR3 runs 15 residues. The germline gives CDR1 MNHNS, CDR2 SASEGT. The CDR3 loop is CASSIPAGIDNEQFF. CDR3 sequence (DNA): TGTGCCAGCAGCATCCCAGCCGGTATCGACAATGAGCAGTTCTTC.

This clonotype came up a few times. The chain uses TRBV5-4 and TRBJ2-5, with D perhaps matching TRBD1 (5 bases). This CDR3 contains 14 residues. V lost 2 bases, J lost 3 bases, and 11 bases lay in between. CDR1 is SGHNT, CDR2 YYREEE, per germline (reference sequence). The CDR3 nucleotides read TGTGCCAGCAGCTTAAGTACAGGTGAAGAGACCCAGTACTTC. Translating gives CASSLSTGEETQYF.

This clonotype was counted ten times or more. The gene calls are TRBV6-5 and TRBJ2-7; possibly TRBD1 or TRBD2 for D (5 bases each). V lost 6 bases and J 4 bases, leaving 13 bases between the germline ends. Germline V gene sequence: CDR1 MNHEY, CDR2 SVGAGI. CDR3 size: 13 residues. CDR3 coding DNA: TGTGCCAGCAGCCGTAGCGAGGGGTACGAGCAGTACTTC. It specifies CASSRSEGYEQYF.

This chain uses TRBV10-3 with TRBJ2-7, with 9 bases lining up with TRBD1. The CDR3 contains 15 residues. Germline V gene lookup returns CDR1 ENHRY and CDR2 SYGVKD. With V trimmed by 4 bases and J by 1 base, 5 bases remained unmatched. CDR3 in amino acids: CAISATGTGSYEQYF. The CDR3 nucleotides are TGTGCCATCAGTGCCACCGGGACAGGGTCCTACGAGCAGTACTTC.

This clonotype was counted a few times. The gene calls are TRBV6-1 and TRBJ1-5; D not resolved. Trimming took 4 bases from V and 7 from J, leaving 11 bases between them. The CDR3 totals 13 residues. CDR1 is MNHNS, CDR2 SASEGT, per germline. The CDR3: CASSGFLNQPQHF. Here the CDR3 DNA reads TGTGCCAGCAGTGGCTTCTTAAACCAGCCCCAGCATTTT.

This clonotype was detected a few times. The chain links TRBV29-1 to TRBJ2-3; 8 bases align to TRBD2. The germline CDR1 and CDR2 sequences are SQVTM and ANQGSEA. V lost 8 bases, J lost 5 bases, and 12 bases stayed unmatched. The CDR3 totals 14 residues. The CDR3 loop reads CSTVPAGAGDTQYF. The CDR3 DNA sequence: TGCAGCACCGTACCAGCGGGAGCAGGAGATACGCAGTATTTT.

There are many counts of this clonotype. V is TRBV29-1 and J is TRBJ2-1; D is ambiguous. The V end lost 4 bases, the J end lost 9 bases, and 10 bases lay between the germline ends. The CDR3 is made up of 11 amino acids. The germline gives CDR1 SQVTM, CDR2 ANQGSEA. The CDR3 sequence is CSVGQLGEQFF. The CDR3 DNA is TGCAGCGTTGGGCAGCTGGGTGAGCAGTTCTTC.

This rearrangement joins TRBV6-6 to TRBJ2-7; 7 bases map to TRBD2. The CDR3 spans 16 residues. Trimming took 2 bases from V and 0 from J; bases not matched to a gene: 7. Germline-derived CDR1 and CDR2 are MNHNY and SVGAGI (reference sequence). CDR3 residues: CASSYNSGPVSYEQYF. The CDR3 DNA is TGTGCCAGCAGTTACAATAGCGGGCCGGTCTCCTACGAGCAGTACTTC.

The chain recombines TRBV5-1 with TRBJ1-1, with D maybe TRBD1 (5 bases). The CDR3 runs 12 residues. Trimming removed 4 bases from V and 10 bases from J, with 14 bases in between. CDR1 is SGHRS and CDR2 is YFSETQ in the germline V gene. The CDR3 spells CASSPDGDGAFF. The CDR3 DNA follows: TGCGCCAGCAGCCCGGACGGGGACGGAGCTTTCTTT.

This chain joins TRBV9 and TRBJ2-2; unclear D gene. Per the germline V gene, CDR1 is SGDLS and CDR2 is YYNGEE. This CDR3 comprises 14 residues. Trimming cost V 5 bases and J 5 bases, with 13 bases left between them. For the CDR3, the DNA is TGTGCCAGCAGGATGACAATGGGGACCGGGGAGCTGTTTTTT. Translating it yields CASRMTMGTGELFF. Complete variable domain (other parts from reference TRBV9 and TRBJ2-2): DSGVTQTPKHLITATGQRVTLRCSPRSGDLSVYWYQQSLDQGLQFLIQYYNGEERAKGNILERFSAQQFPDLHSELNLSSLELGDSALYFCASRMTMGTGELFFGEGSRLTVL.

The chain carries TRBV6-2 or TRBV6-3 and TRBJ2-7; D possibly matches TRBD1 or TRBD2 (5 bases each). V lost 3 bases and J lost 2, with 8 bases in between. Germline lookup yields CDR1 MNHEY and CDR2 SVGEGT. This CDR3 has 13 residues. The CDR3 spells CASSYMGPYEQYF. The CDR3 region has the DNA TGTGCCAGCAGTTATATGGGACCCTACGAGCAGTACTTC.

This clonotype was counted a few times. V usage is TRBV29-1 and J usage is TRBJ2-1, with D perhaps assigned TRBD1 or TRBD2 (5 bases each). The CDR3 consists of 14 residues. The V end lost 7 bases, the J end lost 0 bases, and 13 bases lay between the germline ends. Germline CDR1 SQVTM, CDR2 ANQGSEA. The CDR3 sequence is CSAVGASSYNEQFF. CDR3 nucleotide sequence: TGCAGCGCCGTCGGGGCGAGCTCCTACAATGAGCAGTTCTTC.

The rearrangement links TRBV30 to TRBJ1-5; no clear D. The CDR3 extends over 13 amino acids. Germline V gives CDR1 GTSNPN, CDR2 SVGIG (reference sequence). V lost 0 bases and J 7 bases, leaving 10 bases between the germline ends. CDR3 region: CAWSVLPAQPQHF. The CDR3 DNA reads TGTGCCTGGAGTGTACTTCCCGCGCAGCCCCAGCATTTT.

A word on this clonotype: This likely comes from a read error, as the CDR3 has no conserved phenylalanine or tryptophan at its end. The V gene is TRBV29-1, the J gene TRBJ2-5; 7 nucleotides align to TRBD1. The trim removed 7 bases at V and 4 bases at J, leaving 12 bases unmatched. The CDR3 has 14 residues. CDR1 and CDR2 from the germline V gene are SQVTM and ANQGSEA. The CDR3 region has the DNA TGCAGCGCCGCGCCCGGGACAGCTGGAGAGACCCAGTACCTC. It yields the protein CSAAPGTAGETQYL.

This chain joins TRBV5-1 and TRBJ1-5, with D perhaps matching TRBD1 (6 bases). The CDR3 covers 15 residues. With 2 bases removed from V and 5 bases from J, the gap between germline ends came to 14 bases. Germline V gives CDR1 SGHRS, CDR2 YFSETQ. The CDR3 protein is CASSFRGGVDQPQHF. In DNA, the CDR3 is TGCGCCAGCAGCTTCAGGGGAGGCGTAGATCAGCCCCAGCATTTT. The variable domain in full, with the rest retrieved from reference TRBV5-1 and TRBJ1-5, is KAGVTQTPRYLIKTRGQQVTLSCSPISGHRSVSWYQQTPGQGLQFLFEYFSETQRNKGNFPGRFSGRQFSNSRSEMNVSTLELGDSALYLCASSFRGGVDQPQHFGDGTRLSIL.

The rearrangement links TRBV6-5 to TRBJ2-2; TRBD1 agrees at 10 bases. The V gene's germline CDR1 is MNHEY and CDR2 SVGAGI. The V segment lost 8 bases and the J segment 8 bases; nucleotides outside the gene matches: 17. This CDR3 spans 17 amino acids. The CDR3 DNA follows: TGTGCCAGCTCCCATCCGCAGACAGGGGGCTTTTTGGGGGAGCTGTTTTTT. Amino acids: CASSHPQTGGFLGELFF.

This clonotype was found a few times. The chain joins TRBV5-1 to TRBJ1-2; D gene unclear. Trimming removed 5 bases from V and 4 bases from J, with 12 bases in between. Germline-derived CDR1 and CDR2 are SGHRS and YFSETQ. The CDR3 is 13 residues long. As DNA, the CDR3 is TGCGCCAGCAGTCCAATGGGCTCCTATGGCTACACCTTC. This gives the protein CASSPMGSYGYTF.

This clonotype was seen ten or more times. V is TRBV3-1 and J is TRBJ2-3; D ambiguous. The CDR3 length is 15 residues. CDR1 and CDR2 (germline): LGHDT, YNNKEL (reference sequence). Trimming removed 0 bases at V and 0 bases at J, with 7 bases between. DNA of the CDR3: TGTGCCAGCAGCCAAGATGGGTGGAGCACAGATACGCAGTATTTT. This codes for CASSQDGWSTDTQYF.

In its sample, this clonotype was seen many times. The J gene is TRBJ1-5, the V gene TRBV29-1; 7 bases match TRBD1. The CDR3 runs 14 residues. J was trimmed by 1 base and V by 6 bases; bases with no gene match: 6. CDR1 SQVTM and CDR2 ANQGSEA come from the germline V gene. CDR3 DNA: TGCAGCGTGGAGACAGGGATCAGCAATCAGCCCCAGCATTTT. This sequence encodes CSVETGISNQPQHF.

This clonotype has a handful of counts. The chain uses TRBV5-4 and TRBJ1-2, with D hard to call. The V end was cut by 4 bases, the J end by 4 bases, with 17 bases between. The CDR3 is 15 residues long. Germline CDR1 is SGHNT and CDR2 is YYREEE (reference sequence). CDR3: CASSHGDLSFYGYTF. The CDR3 region has the DNA TGTGCCAGCAGCCACGGGGATTTGTCATTCTATGGCTACACCTTC.

This clonotype was seen only a few times. This chain joins TRBV6-1 and TRBJ1-1, with TRBD1 identical over 7 bases. This CDR3 has 16 amino acids. Germline V gene lookup returns CDR1 MNHNS and CDR2 SASEGT. Trimming removed 2 bases from V and 0 bases from J; junction bases left unmatched: 6. This chain's CDR3 is CASSESSTGVNTEAFF. The CDR3 bases are TGTGCCAGCAGTGAATCGAGCACAGGGGTGAACACTGAAGCTTTCTTT.